This record covers a single T cell receptor beta chain. Its antigen remains unknown. This sample was included in a study of CD8 T cells in ankylosing spondylitis. This CDR3 is 16 amino acids long. The V end lost 0 bases, the J end lost 0 bases, and 12 bases lay between the germline ends. The germline CDR1 and CDR2 sequences are DFQATT and SNEGSKA (reference sequence). Overall study findings and caveats: CD8+ cells made up the disease-linked clones, which were relatively rare in peripheral blood. Certain motif variants had earlier appeared in reactive arthritis synovial fluid and blood. Clones linked to disease were reported to show significant enrichment in matched ankylosing spondylitis synovial fluid.

With molecular barcodes, quantitative 5'-RACE was used to make the TCR beta libraries. TCRdb reanalysed the 5' RACE reads using MiXCR and keeps one entry per CDR3 protein. The table includes roughly 130,000 distinct CDR3 sequences, around 13% detected once. Sequencing used blood, either unsorted or a sorted T cell fraction (not recorded which). The TCR was taken from a female donor with ankylosing spondylitis or in good health (not recorded which). This rearrangement joins TRBV20-1 to TRBJ2-1, with D perhaps matching TRBD1 (6 bases). DNA for the CDR3: TGCAGTGCTAGAGATCCCGGGACATTCTCCTACAATGAGCAGTTCTTC. Amino acid sequence: CSARDPGTFSYNEQFF.